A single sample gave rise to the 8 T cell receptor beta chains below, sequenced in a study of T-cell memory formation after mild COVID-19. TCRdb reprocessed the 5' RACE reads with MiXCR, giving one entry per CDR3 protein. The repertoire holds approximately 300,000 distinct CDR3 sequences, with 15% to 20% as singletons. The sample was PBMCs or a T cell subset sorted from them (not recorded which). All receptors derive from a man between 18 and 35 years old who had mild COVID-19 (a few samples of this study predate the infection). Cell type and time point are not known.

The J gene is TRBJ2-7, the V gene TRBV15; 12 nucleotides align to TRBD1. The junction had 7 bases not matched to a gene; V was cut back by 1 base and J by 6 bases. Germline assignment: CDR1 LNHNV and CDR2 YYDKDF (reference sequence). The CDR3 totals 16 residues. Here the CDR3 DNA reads TGTGCCACCAGCAGAGCTCCCGGGACAGGGGGCTTCGAGCAGTACTTC. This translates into CATSRAPGTGGFEQYF.

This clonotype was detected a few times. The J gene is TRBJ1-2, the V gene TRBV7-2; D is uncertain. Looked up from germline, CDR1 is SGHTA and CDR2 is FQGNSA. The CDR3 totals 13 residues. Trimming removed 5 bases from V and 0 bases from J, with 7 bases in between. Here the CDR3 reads CASSQDANYGYTF. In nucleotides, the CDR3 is TGTGCCAGCAGCCAAGATGCTAACTATGGCTACACCTTC.

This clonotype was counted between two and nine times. This CDR3 reads CASSLEGTGTREQFF. The CDR3 DNA reads as TGTGCCAGCAGCTTAGAAGGGACAGGGACGCGGGAGCAGTTCTTC. The chain recombines TRBV7-2 with TRBJ2-1, with 9 bases matching TRBD1. CDR1 is SGHTA and CDR2 is FQGNSA in the germline V gene. Losses at the gene ends were 1 base for V and 10 bases for J; bases not matched to a gene: 8. The CDR3 contains 15 residues.

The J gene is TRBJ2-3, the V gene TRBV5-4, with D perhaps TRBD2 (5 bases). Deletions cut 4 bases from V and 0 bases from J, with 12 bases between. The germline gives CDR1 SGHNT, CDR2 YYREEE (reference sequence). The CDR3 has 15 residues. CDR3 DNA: TGTGCCAGCAGCCCCCCGGGAACAAGCACAGATACGCAGTATTTT. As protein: CASSPPGTSTDTQYF.

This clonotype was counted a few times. CDR3 sequence reads: CASSLIGGHRNTEAFF. In DNA form, the CDR3 reads TGTGCCAGCAGTTTAATCGGCGGACACAGGAACACTGAAGCTTTCTTT. J is TRBJ1-1 and V is TRBV12-3 or TRBV12-4, with a possible D match to TRBD1 (5 bases). Deletions cut 2 bases from V and 1 base from J, with 14 bases between. This CDR3 has 16 residues.

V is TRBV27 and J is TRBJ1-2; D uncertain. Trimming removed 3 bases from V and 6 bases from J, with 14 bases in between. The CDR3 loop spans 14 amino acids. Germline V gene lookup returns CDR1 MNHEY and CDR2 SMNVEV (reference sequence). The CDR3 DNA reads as TGTGCCAGCAGTTTCCGAGGACCTGCAAATGGCTACACCTTC. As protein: CASSFRGPANGYTF.

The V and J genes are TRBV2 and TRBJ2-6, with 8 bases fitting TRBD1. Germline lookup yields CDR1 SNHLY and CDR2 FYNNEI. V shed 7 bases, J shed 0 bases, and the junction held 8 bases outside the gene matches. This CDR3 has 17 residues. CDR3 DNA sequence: TGTGCCAGCACCCCGGGACAGGCCCGCTCTGGGGCCAACGTCCTGACTTTC. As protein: CASTPGQARSGANVLTF.

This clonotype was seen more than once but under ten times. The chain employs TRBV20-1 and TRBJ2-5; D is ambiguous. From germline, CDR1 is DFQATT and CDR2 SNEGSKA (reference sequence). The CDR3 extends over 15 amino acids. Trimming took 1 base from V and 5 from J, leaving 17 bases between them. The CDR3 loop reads CSARGWVGPRETQYF. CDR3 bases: TGCAGTGCTAGAGGATGGGTGGGCCCGCGGGAGACCCAGTACTTC.